These T cell receptor beta chains were read from a single sample in a study of shared clonotypes between healthy human individuals. The data were produced by immunoSEQ multiplex PCR, yet TCRdb's version contains in-frame clones alone and is incomplete. The sample comprises about 2.4 million clones, approximately 94% of which are singletons, and around 0.4% rests with the top ten. Specimen: naive CD4+ T cells from PBMCs. The receptors were sampled from a man aged 18-30 years in good health. Some clones in this sample may be carry-over from other donors' samples. The CDR3 runs from the conserved cysteine through the conserved F or W. The order of the fields is V gene, D gene, clone size, J gene, CDR3 protein, CDR3 DNA. D genes are given only for firm matches. Some rows mark clone size as missing; the rest say once, few, many or name a class of expanded clone.

v_call: TRBV6-5; d_call: TRBD2; clone_size: -; j_call: TRBJ2-2; cdr3_aa: CASSTGTTNTGELFF; cdr3_nt: TGTGCCAGCAGTACGGGGACTACGAACACCGGGGAGCTGTTTTTT
v_call: TRBV9; d_call: TRBD1; clone_size: -; j_call: TRBJ2-1; cdr3_aa: CASSVGIGTATSEQFF; cdr3_nt: TGTGCCAGCAGCGTAGGGATAGGGACAGCTACAAGTGAGCAGTTCTTC
v_call: TRBV7-3; d_call: -; clone_size: once; j_call: TRBJ2-2; cdr3_aa: CASNLGGVGELFF; cdr3_nt: TGTGCCAGCAACCTTGGAGGGGTAGGGGAGCTGTTTTTT
v_call: TRBV28; d_call: -; clone_size: -; j_call: TRBJ1-5; cdr3_aa: CASSLNGGGQPQHF; cdr3_nt: TGTGCCAGCAGTTTAAACGGGGGGGGCCAGCCCCAGCATTTT
v_call: TRBV28; d_call: -; clone_size: -; j_call: TRBJ1-1; cdr3_aa: CASSFWAGDTEAFF; cdr3_nt: TGTGCCAGCAGTTTTTGGGCAGGGGACACTGAAGCTTTCTTT
v_call: TRBV9; d_call: -; clone_size: -; j_call: TRBJ1-3; cdr3_aa: CASSVSTGYSGNTIYF; cdr3_nt: TGTGCCAGCAGCGTCTCGACAGGTTACTCTGGAAACACCATATATTTT
v_call: TRBV10-3; d_call: -; clone_size: -; j_call: TRBJ1-1; cdr3_aa: CAITPDRRYTEAFF; cdr3_nt: TGTGCCATCACGCCGGACAGACGGTATACTGAAGCTTTCTTT
v_call: TRBV5-4; d_call: TRBD2; clone_size: once; j_call: TRBJ2-3; cdr3_aa: CASSSGTSGRATDTQYF; cdr3_nt: TGTGCCAGCAGCTCCGGGACTAGCGGGAGGGCGACAGATACGCAGTATTTT
v_call: TRBV6-1; d_call: -; clone_size: -; j_call: TRBJ1-1; cdr3_aa: CASSGSTEAFF; cdr3_nt: TGTGCCAGCAGTGGAAGCACTGAAGCTTTCTTT
v_call: TRBV4-1; d_call: -; clone_size: -; j_call: TRBJ2-7; cdr3_aa: CASSQGTLGAYEQYF; cdr3_nt: TGCGCCAGCAGCCAAGGGACTTTAGGGGCCTACGAGCAGTACTTC
v_call: TRBV7-9; d_call: TRBD1; clone_size: -; j_call: TRBJ1-6; cdr3_aa: CASSETTGALHF; cdr3_nt: TGTGCCAGCAGCGAAACGACAGGGGCCCTCCACTTT
v_call: TRBV4-3; d_call: -; clone_size: -; j_call: TRBJ1-1; cdr3_aa: CASSPRLLQGGTEAFF; cdr3_nt: TGCGCCAGCAGCCCACGCCTGCTCCAAGGGGGCACTGAAGCTTTCTTT
v_call: TRBV5-1; d_call: -; clone_size: -; j_call: TRBJ2-2; cdr3_aa: CASSRGGPGELFF; cdr3_nt: TGCGCCAGCAGCAGGGGTGGACCCGGCGAGCTGTTTTTT
v_call: TRBV27; d_call: -; clone_size: -; j_call: TRBJ1-2; cdr3_aa: CASPIIPRVGYGYTF; cdr3_nt: TGTGCCAGCCCGATTATCCCCCGAGTGGGCTATGGCTACACCTTC
v_call: TRBV28; d_call: -; clone_size: -; j_call: TRBJ1-2; cdr3_aa: CASSSQEGYTF; cdr3_nt: TGTGCCAGCAGTTCACAGGAGGGCTACACCTTC
v_call: TRBV28; d_call: -; clone_size: -; j_call: TRBJ2-7; cdr3_aa: CASSPPGSFYEQYF; cdr3_nt: TGTGCCAGCAGTCCCCCGGGGAGTTTTTACGAGCAGTACTTC
v_call: TRBV6-5; d_call: -; clone_size: -; j_call: TRBJ1-1; cdr3_aa: CASNRPLGDTEAFF; cdr3_nt: TGTGCCAGCAATAGGCCGTTGGGGGACACTGAAGCTTTCTTT
v_call: TRBV9; d_call: TRBD2; clone_size: -; j_call: TRBJ2-2; cdr3_aa: CASSPTSANTGELFF; cdr3_nt: TGTGCCAGCAGCCCGACTAGCGCGAACACCGGGGAGCTGTTTTTT
v_call: TRBV2; d_call: -; clone_size: -; j_call: TRBJ1-1; cdr3_aa: CASKTSHRGGMNTEAFF; cdr3_nt: TGTGCCAGCAAAACCTCCCACCGTGGAGGGATGAACACTGAAGCTTTCTTT
v_call: TRBV7-6; d_call: TRBD1; clone_size: -; j_call: TRBJ1-5; cdr3_aa: CASSDRESQPQHF; cdr3_nt: TGTGCCAGCAGCGACAGGGAAAGTCAGCCCCAGCATTTT
v_call: TRBV5-6; d_call: TRBD2; clone_size: -; j_call: TRBJ2-4; cdr3_aa: CASSLGGGGKNIQYF; cdr3_nt: TGTGCCAGCAGCTTGGGCGGGGGAGGCAAAAACATTCAGTACTTC
v_call: TRBV4-3; d_call: -; clone_size: once; j_call: TRBJ2-1; cdr3_aa: CASSQDNYGNEQFF; cdr3_nt: TGCGCCAGCAGCCAAGATAACTACGGCAATGAGCAGTTCTTC
v_call: TRBV11-2; d_call: TRBD1; clone_size: -; j_call: TRBJ1-1; cdr3_aa: CASSFQGAIGTEAFF; cdr3_nt: TGTGCCAGCAGCTTTCAGGGGGCCATTGGCACTGAAGCTTTCTTT
v_call: TRBV9; d_call: -; clone_size: once; j_call: TRBJ1-3; cdr3_aa: CASSSPQGLGNTIYF; cdr3_nt: TGTGCCAGCAGCTCCCCGCAGGGGCTTGGAAACACCATATATTTT
v_call: TRBV15; d_call: -; clone_size: -; j_call: TRBJ2-7; cdr3_aa: CATSRGTTGSYEQYF; cdr3_nt: TGTGCCACCAGCAGAGGTACCACCGGGAGCTACGAGCAGTACTTC
v_call: TRBV28; d_call: -; clone_size: -; j_call: TRBJ2-2; cdr3_aa: CASSLRLGGYNGELFF; cdr3_nt: TGTGCCAGCAGCCTTCGTTTGGGGGGTTATAACGGGGAGCTGTTTTTT
v_call: TRBV28; d_call: -; clone_size: -; j_call: TRBJ1-6; cdr3_aa: CASSLFSRRGSSYNSPLHF; cdr3_nt: TGTGCCAGCAGTTTGTTCAGTCGACGGGGGAGCTCCTATAATTCACCCCTCCACTTT
v_call: TRBV6-5; d_call: -; clone_size: -; j_call: TRBJ2-7; cdr3_aa: CASRPASLGEYEQYF; cdr3_nt: TGTGCCAGCAGACCTGCTAGTCTGGGAGAATACGAGCAGTACTTC
v_call: TRBV19; d_call: -; clone_size: -; j_call: TRBJ2-7; cdr3_aa: CASSGVGVGFYEQYF; cdr3_nt: TGTGCCAGTAGTGGGGTAGGGGTTGGGTTCTACGAGCAGTACTTC
v_call: TRBV7-9; d_call: -; clone_size: -; j_call: TRBJ1-1; cdr3_aa: CASSRDVAEAFF; cdr3_nt: TGTGCCAGCAGCAGGGACGTCGCTGAAGCTTTCTTT
v_call: TRBV2; d_call: -; clone_size: -; j_call: TRBJ1-3; cdr3_aa: CASTNGGLGNTIYF; cdr3_nt: TGTGCCAGCACCAACGGGGGGCTTGGAAACACCATATATTTT
v_call: TRBV7-2; d_call: TRBD1; clone_size: -; j_call: TRBJ1-2; cdr3_aa: CASSLGQGYGYTF; cdr3_nt: TGTGCCAGCAGCTTGGGACAGGGATATGGCTACACCTTC
v_call: TRBV5-1; d_call: -; clone_size: -; j_call: TRBJ2-7; cdr3_aa: CASSFSSYEQYF; cdr3_nt: TGCGCCAGCAGCTTCTCCTCCTACGAGCAGTACTTC
v_call: TRBV5-1; d_call: -; clone_size: few; j_call: TRBJ1-2; cdr3_aa: CASSLVQNYGYTF; cdr3_nt: TGCGCCAGCAGCTTGGTACAGAACTATGGCTACACCTTC
v_call: TRBV19; d_call: -; clone_size: -; j_call: TRBJ2-3; cdr3_aa: CAQNQGARDVTDTQYF; cdr3_nt: TGTGCCCAAAATCAAGGGGCCCGGGATGTCACAGATACGCAGTATTTT
v_call: TRBV19; d_call: -; clone_size: -; j_call: TRBJ1-5; cdr3_aa: CASSIDNAVMSNQPQHF; cdr3_nt: TGTGCCAGTAGTATAGATAACGCGGTGATGAGCAATCAGCCCCAGCATTTT
v_call: TRBV7-2; d_call: -; clone_size: -; j_call: TRBJ1-1; cdr3_aa: CASSLAREHTEAFF; cdr3_nt: TGTGCCAGCAGCTTAGCCAGAGAGCACACTGAAGCTTTCTTT
v_call: TRBV6-1; d_call: -; clone_size: -; j_call: TRBJ2-7; cdr3_aa: CASSLTGEEDEQYF; cdr3_nt: TGTGCCAGCAGCCTTACAGGGGAGGAGGACGAGCAGTACTTC
v_call: TRBV9; d_call: -; clone_size: once; j_call: TRBJ2-1; cdr3_aa: CASSLKSSDSLQFF; cdr3_nt: TGTGCCAGCAGCCTCAAATCCTCGGACTCACTCCAGTTCTTC
v_call: TRBV7-9; d_call: -; clone_size: -; j_call: TRBJ2-1; cdr3_aa: CASSPRPGRIPSYNEQFF; cdr3_nt: TGTGCCAGCAGCCCCCGTCCCGGACGGATCCCATCCTACAATGAGCAGTTCTTC
v_call: TRBV18; d_call: -; clone_size: -; j_call: TRBJ2-5; cdr3_aa: CASSPQGAGQYQETQYF; cdr3_nt: TGTGCCAGCTCACCGCAAGGGGCCGGACAGTACCAAGAGACCCAGTACTTC
v_call: TRBV6-1; d_call: -; clone_size: -; j_call: TRBJ1-1; cdr3_aa: CATPATSARNTEAFF; cdr3_nt: TGTGCCACGCCCGCCACCTCGGCGAGGAACACTGAAGCTTTCTTT
v_call: TRBV7-2; d_call: TRBD2; clone_size: -; j_call: TRBJ2-1; cdr3_aa: CASSLDGLAGNEQFF; cdr3_nt: TGTGCCAGCAGCTTAGACGGACTAGCGGGCAATGAGCAGTTCTTC
v_call: TRBV6-5; d_call: -; clone_size: once; j_call: TRBJ2-7; cdr3_aa: CASSSTGTEQYF; cdr3_nt: TGTGCCAGCAGCTCCACAGGGACCGAGCAGTACTTC
v_call: TRBV28; d_call: -; clone_size: -; j_call: TRBJ2-2; cdr3_aa: CASTLGGSTGELFF; cdr3_nt: TGTGCCAGCACCTTAGGGGGGAGCACCGGGGAGCTGTTTTTT
v_call: TRBV7-3; d_call: -; clone_size: -; j_call: TRBJ1-2; cdr3_aa: CASSPLAGTRYGYTF; cdr3_nt: TGTGCCAGCAGCCCACTAGCGGGCACCCGCTATGGCTACACCTTC
v_call: TRBV6-5; d_call: TRBD1; clone_size: -; j_call: TRBJ1-1; cdr3_aa: CASSYGTGGVGTEAFF; cdr3_nt: TGTGCCAGCAGTTACGGGACAGGGGGCGTCGGCACTGAAGCTTTCTTT
v_call: TRBV19; d_call: TRBD2; clone_size: -; j_call: TRBJ2-3; cdr3_aa: CASRSLAGGQNTQYF; cdr3_nt: TGTGCCAGTAGATCACTAGCGGGGGGACAGAATACGCAGTATTTT
v_call: TRBV18; d_call: -; clone_size: -; j_call: TRBJ1-1; cdr3_aa: CASSPTGEKNTEAFF; cdr3_nt: TGTGCCAGCTCCCCTACGGGGGAGAAGAACACTGAAGCTTTCTTT
v_call: TRBV7-8; d_call: -; clone_size: -; j_call: TRBJ2-2; cdr3_aa: CASSLSASPGELFF; cdr3_nt: TGTGCCAGCAGCTTATCAGCTAGCCCCGGGGAGCTGTTTTTT
v_call: TRBV7-2; d_call: -; clone_size: -; j_call: TRBJ2-7; cdr3_aa: CASTPDRDSPYEQYF; cdr3_nt: TGTGCCAGCACCCCCGACCGGGACTCCCCCTACGAGCAGTACTTC
v_call: TRBV5-1; d_call: TRBD2; clone_size: -; j_call: TRBJ2-1; cdr3_aa: CASSLAGRAEQFF; cdr3_nt: TGCGCCAGCAGCTTGGCCGGGAGGGCTGAGCAGTTCTTC
v_call: TRBV5-1; d_call: -; clone_size: -; j_call: TRBJ2-5; cdr3_aa: CASSSGQSRETQYF; cdr3_nt: TGCGCCAGCAGCTCGGGACAAAGTAGGGAGACCCAGTACTTC
v_call: TRBV28; d_call: TRBD1; clone_size: -; j_call: TRBJ1-5; cdr3_aa: CASSPGQAINQPQHF; cdr3_nt: TGTGCCAGCAGCCCCGGACAGGCCATCAATCAGCCCCAGCATTTT